This T cell receptor (beta chain) was captured by sequencing in a study of metastatic and nonmetastatic thyroid tumors. General observations from the study: Malignant tumors reportedly showed significantly higher TCR beta diversity than benign nodules in both blood and tumor.

Before thyroid surgery, none of the patients had received any treatment. As concerns this clone: No antigen is known for it.

TCRdb reprocessed the PCR reads via MiXCR. This sample has about 13,000 clones; approximately 33% occur once, and the top ten carry 10% to 15%. The V gene's germline CDR1 is DFQATT and CDR2 SNEGSKA (reference sequence). The CDR3 length is 14 residues. The V end lost 6 bases, the J end lost 4 bases, and 16 bases lay between the germline ends. The rearrangement uses TRBV20-1 and TRBJ1-5, with D tentatively TRBD1 (5 bases). The specimen was tumor tissue. This clonotype was sampled from a male donor with papillary thyroid cancer or a benign thyroid nodule (not recorded which). Some clones in this sample may be carry-over from other donors' samples. The CDR3 is CSATIQTANQPQHF. The CDR3 DNA reads as TGCAGTGCCACGATACAGACAGCGAATCAGCCCCAGCATTTT.